This is a list of T cell receptor beta chains from one sample in a study of blood T cells in healthy people across ages. TCRdb reanalysed the 5' RACE reads using MiXCR and keeps one entry per CDR3 protein. The sample shows more than 650,000 distinct CDR3 sequences, about 55% of them seen only once. The source material was blood. The receptors originated from an elderly man in good health. The CDR3 runs from the conserved cysteine through the conserved F or W. Each record gives: D gene, V gene, J gene, clone size, CDR3 protein, CDR3 DNA. D genes are given only for firm matches. Clone size is given for some rows only: seen once, a few or many times, or a class if the clone is expanded.

>TRBD2|TRBV4-1|TRBJ2-5|-
CASSQEGIAGWSQTQYF
TGCGCCAGCAGCCAAGAGGGGATAGCGGGATGGTCGCAGACCCAGTACTTC
>-|TRBV10-3|TRBJ2-1|few
CAISGSGGTYNEQFF
TGTGCCATCAGTGGGTCGGGCGGGACTTACAATGAGCAGTTCTTC
>TRBD1|TRBV5-1|TRBJ2-5|-
CASRDRDGKETQYF
TGCGCCAGTAGGGACAGGGACGGTAAAGAGACCCAGTACTTC
>-|TRBV10-3|TRBJ2-5|-
CAISDSQVDPETQYF
TGTGCCATCAGTGACTCCCAAGTTGATCCAGAGACCCAGTACTTC
>TRBD2|TRBV20-1|TRBJ2-3|-
CSAPSGSNTDTQYF
TGCAGTGCTCCTAGCGGGAGTAACACAGATACGCAGTATTTT
>-|TRBV29-1|TRBJ1-2|-
CSVEPRDQSLYYGYTF
TGCAGCGTTGAACCCAGGGACCAGAGTTTGTATTATGGCTACACCTTC
>TRBD1|TRBV27|TRBJ2-7|-
CASSLSIGQGSYEQYF
TGTGCCAGCAGTTTATCGATAGGACAGGGGTCCTACGAGCAGTACTTC
>TRBD2|TRBV7-3|TRBJ2-1|-
CASSLASGGEQFF
TGTGCCAGCAGCCTCGCCTCGGGGGGTGAGCAGTTCTTC
>-|TRBV7-8|TRBJ1-6|once
CASSSPLGGINLPLHF
TGTGCCAGCAGCTCGCCCCTAGGTGGGATTAATTTACCCCTCCACTTT
>-|TRBV29-1|TRBJ2-3|few
CSVEDPTSYSTDTQYF
TGCAGCGTTGAAGACCCCACCTCGTATAGCACAGATACGCAGTATTTT
>-|TRBV6-1|TRBJ2-5|few
CASSGGISPLETQYF
TGTGCCAGCAGTGGGGGGATTAGCCCCCTAGAGACCCAGTACTTC
>-|TRBV25-1|TRBJ1-1|-
CASSDVSGNTEAFF
TGTGCCAGCAGTGACGTTTCGGGGAACACTGAAGCTTTCTTT
>-|TRBV10-3|TRBJ2-3|few
CAISGGAQHRDAYF
TGTGCCATCAGTGGAGGGGCCCAGCACAGAGACGCGTATTTT
>-|TRBV20-1|TRBJ2-7|once
CSAVRVVDYEQYF
TGCAGTGCCGTTCGGGTTGTGGACTACGAGCAGTACTTC
>TRBD2|TRBV5-1|TRBJ2-4|few
CASSSTSGKNIQYF
TGCGCCAGCAGCTCTACTAGCGGGAAGAATATTCAGTACTTC
>TRBD2|TRBV7-2|TRBJ2-7|-
CASSLRLAGGQEQYF
TGTGCCAGCAGCCTAAGGCTAGCGGGAGGTCAGGAGCAGTACTTC
>TRBD2|TRBV20-1|TRBJ2-3|-
CSAAGWEGLRNRYAYF
TGCAGTGCGGCGGGGTGGGAGGGCCTTAGGAACAGATACGCGTATTTT
>-|TRBV20-1|TRBJ1-2|-
CSATGPITGLDGYTF
TGCAGTGCTACAGGCCCAATTACAGGGCTAGATGGCTACACCTTC
>-|TRBV7-2|TRBJ1-5|few
CASSLIDNQPQHF
TGTGCCAGCAGCTTAATAGACAATCAGCCCCAGCATTTT
>-|TRBV6-1|TRBJ1-5|-
CASTQSNQPQHF
TGTGCCAGCACCCAGAGCAATCAGCCCCAGCATTTT
>-|TRBV2|TRBJ2-6|few
CASSEVSGSSGANVLTF
TGTGCCAGCAGTGAAGTGAGCGGTAGCTCTGGGGCCAACGTCCTGACTTTC
>-|TRBV7-9|TRBJ2-5|few
CASSSRQVRVQETQYF
TGTGCCAGCAGCTCTCGACAGGTTCGGGTCCAAGAGACCCAGTACTTC
>TRBD2|TRBV3-1|TRBJ2-7|few
CASSQGGLAYYEQYF
TGTGCCAGCAGCCAAGGGGGACTAGCGTACTACGAGCAGTACTTC
>-|TRBV6-2/TRBV6-3|TRBJ2-7|-
CATRYRYSYEQYF
TGTGCCACCCGCTACCGATACTCCTACGAGCAGTACTTC
>TRBD2|TRBV5-1|TRBJ2-1|-
CASSLETSGTYNEQFF
TGCGCCAGCAGCTTGGAGACTAGCGGGACCTACAATGAGCAGTTCTTC
>-|TRBV29-1|TRBJ2-5|-
CSVELAAGRVQYF
TGCAGCGTTGAATTAGCGGCAGGCCGAGTGCAGTACTTC
>-|TRBV4-2|TRBJ2-5|-
CAGSQYGSETQYF
TGTGCCGGCAGCCAATACGGGAGTGAGACCCAGTACTTC
>-|TRBV7-2|TRBJ1-6|-
CASSSRSGAGSPLHF
TGTGCCAGCAGCTCTAGGTCAGGGGCCGGTTCACCCCTCCACTTT
>-|TRBV7-7|TRBJ2-3|-
CASSLGGGYTDTQYF
TGTGCTAGCAGCTTAGGTGGGGGTTACACAGATACGCAGTATTTT
>TRBD2|TRBV20-1|TRBJ2-5|-
CSASELAGVGETQYF
TGCAGTGCCTCGGAACTAGCGGGAGTAGGAGAGACCCAGTACTTC
>-|TRBV2|TRBJ2-5|-
CASSGQPQETQYF
TGTGCCAGCAGTGGACAACCTCAAGAGACCCAGTACTTC
>TRBD1|TRBV3-1|TRBJ2-3|-
CASSSGTGQSNAYF
TGTGCCAGCAGCTCCGGGACAGGCCAATCTAATGCGTATTTT
>-|TRBV5-1|TRBJ2-3|many
CASSLDQSTDTQYF
TGCGCCAGCAGCTTGGACCAAAGCACAGATACGCAGTATTTT
>-|TRBV29-1|TRBJ2-3|-
CSAPRGTSTDTQYF
TGCAGCGCTCCGAGGGGCACAAGCACAGATACGCAGTATTTT